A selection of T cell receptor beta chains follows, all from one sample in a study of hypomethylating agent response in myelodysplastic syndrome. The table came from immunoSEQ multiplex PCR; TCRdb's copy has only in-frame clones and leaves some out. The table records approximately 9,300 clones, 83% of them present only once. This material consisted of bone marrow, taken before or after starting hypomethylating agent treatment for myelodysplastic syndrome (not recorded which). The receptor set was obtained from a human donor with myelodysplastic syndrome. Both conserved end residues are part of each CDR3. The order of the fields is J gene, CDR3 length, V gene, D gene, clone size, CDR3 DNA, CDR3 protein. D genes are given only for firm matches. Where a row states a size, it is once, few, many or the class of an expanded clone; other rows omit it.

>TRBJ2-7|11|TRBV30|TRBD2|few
TGTGCCTGGAGTCTAGCGGACGAGCAGTACTTC
CAWSLADEQYF
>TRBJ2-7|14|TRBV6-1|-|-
TGTGCCAGCAGTGGTCGGGGACTCTCCTACGAGCAGTACTTC
CASSGRGLSYEQYF
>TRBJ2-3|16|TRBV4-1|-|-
TGCGCCAGCAGCCAAGAGGAGACCAGGGGCACAGATACGCAGTATTTT
CASSQEETRGTDTQYF
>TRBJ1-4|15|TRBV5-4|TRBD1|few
TGTGCCAGCAGCTGGACAGGGGGTCCTAATGAAAAACTGTTTTTT
CASSWTGGPNEKLFF
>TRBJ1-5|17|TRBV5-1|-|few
TGCGCCAGCAGCTTGGGGGCCTCCGTCGGTGGCAATCAGCCCCAGCATTTT
CASSLGASVGGNQPQHF
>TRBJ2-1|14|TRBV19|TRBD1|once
TGTGCCAGCGAGACAGGGCGCGCCTACAATGAGCAGTTCTTC
CASETGRAYNEQFF
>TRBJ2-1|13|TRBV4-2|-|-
TGTGCCAGCAGCCAAGGCGAGGGCTCTGAGCAGTTCTTC
CASSQGEGSEQFF
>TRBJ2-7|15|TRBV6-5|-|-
TGTGCCAGCAGTGCCGCGGGCAGCCGATCCTACGAGCAGTACTTC
CASSAAGSRSYEQYF
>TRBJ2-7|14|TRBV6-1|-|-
TGTGCCAGTCCCAGGGTTGAGGGTGCACGCGAGCAGTACTTC
CASPRVEGAREQYF
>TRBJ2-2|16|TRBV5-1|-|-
TGCGCCAGCAGCTTGTCTACACAGGCGGGCACCGGGGAGCTGTTTTTT
CASSLSTQAGTGELFF
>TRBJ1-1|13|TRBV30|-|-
TGTGCCTGGGCCCAAGGCCCTCGGACTGAAGCTTTCTTT
CAWAQGPRTEAFF
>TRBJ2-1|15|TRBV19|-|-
TGTGCCAGTAGTATAGACCCGAGCTCCTACAATGAGCAGTTCTTC
CASSIDPSSYNEQFF
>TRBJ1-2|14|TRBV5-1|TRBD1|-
TGCGCCAGCAGCTTGCGGGACAGTGAATATGGCTACACCTTC
CASSLRDSEYGYTF
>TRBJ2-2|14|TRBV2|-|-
TGTGCCAGCAGTGAAGCGGGTGGCACCGGGGAGCTGTTTTTT
CASSEAGGTGELFF
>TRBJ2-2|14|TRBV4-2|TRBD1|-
TGTGCCAGCAGCCTAGGACAGGGGGTCGGGGAGCTGTTTTTT
CASSLGQGVGELFF
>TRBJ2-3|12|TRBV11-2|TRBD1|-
TGTGCCAGCACCTTTAGGACAGGGTGGGGTTCTTTT
CASTFRTGWGSF
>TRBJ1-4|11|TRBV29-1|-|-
TGCAGCGCTGGGTCCTTTGAAAAACTGTTTTTT
CSAGSFEKLFF
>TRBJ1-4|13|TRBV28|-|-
TGTGCCAGCCTGGGGGGTTTGGGGGGAAAACTGTTTTTT
CASLGGLGGKLFF
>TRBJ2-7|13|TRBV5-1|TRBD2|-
TGCGCCAGCAGCCTAGCGGGGGTAGGGGAGCAGTACTTC
CASSLAGVGEQYF
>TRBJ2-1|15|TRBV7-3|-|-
TGTGCCAGCAGCCCCCTGGAGGCCAGGCTGGGGGAGCAGTTCTTC
CASSPLEARLGEQFF
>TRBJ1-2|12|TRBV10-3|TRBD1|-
TGTGCCACGGGGACAGGGGACTATGGCTACACCTTC
CATGTGDYGYTF
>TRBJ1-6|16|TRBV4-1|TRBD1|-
TGCGCCAGCAGCGCCCGCGGGACAGGCGATAATTCACCCCTCCACTTT
CASSARGTGDNSPLHF